A selection of T cell receptor beta chains follows, all from one sample in a study of CD8 T cells in ankylosing spondylitis. TCRdb analysed the 5' RACE reads with MiXCR anew, one entry per CDR3 protein. The repertoire has roughly 190,000 distinct CDR3 sequences, roughly 13% of them found once; the top ten carry 16%. The sequenced material came from blood, either unsorted or a sorted T cell fraction (not recorded which). These receptors all come from a male donor with ankylosing spondylitis or in good health (not recorded which). Both conserved end residues are part of each CDR3. Each record gives: clone size, J gene, D gene, V gene, CDR3 DNA, CDR3 protein. D genes are given only for firm matches. Rows may omit the clone size; those that give it use once, few, many or a size class.

.	TRBJ1-4	.	TRBV20-1	TGCAGTGCTAGAGATCTAGGACACAGCTCTGGTAATGAAAAACTGTTTTTT	CSARDLGHSSGNEKLFF
few	TRBJ1-5	.	TRBV7-8	TGTGCCAGCAGCTCGTCGTCGGGACCTGAAAATCAGCCCCAGCATTTT	CASSSSSGPENQPQHF
few	TRBJ2-7	.	TRBV4-1	TGCGCCAGCAGCCAAGAGGGGGTCGGCGAGCAGTACTTC	CASSQEGVGEQYF
.	TRBJ2-2	TRBD2	TRBV6-5	TGTGCCAGCAGTTCTGTAGCGGGGGGGATAGGGAACACCGGGGAGCTGTTTTTT	CASSSVAGGIGNTGELFF
few	TRBJ2-7	TRBD2	TRBV4-1	TGCGCCAGCAGCCAAGTAGCAGGGACTAGCGTTTCCTACGAGCAGTACTTC	CASSQVAGTSVSYEQYF
.	TRBJ1-2	.	TRBV6-1	TGTGCCAGCAGCGCCCTCCGGGCAGGGAACTATGGCTACACCTTC	CASSALRAGNYGYTF
many	TRBJ2-1	.	TRBV12-3/TRBV12-4	TGTGCCAGCAGTTTAAGGGGCTTAAATGAGCAGTTCTTC	CASSLRGLNEQFF
.	TRBJ2-1	TRBD2	TRBV12-5	TGTGCTAGTGGTTTACCTTTCGGTGCGGGAGGGCCGGTCAATGAGCAGTTCTTC	CASGLPFGAGGPVNEQFF
.	TRBJ2-3	TRBD2	TRBV2	TGTGCCAGCAGTGAAGTTGGGGGAGGGCCCCCAGATACGCAGTATTTT	CASSEVGGGPPDTQYF
few	TRBJ1-1	.	TRBV5-1	TGCGCCAGCAGCTCGAGACAGGCCGACCTGAACACTGAAGCTTTCTTT	CASSSRQADLNTEAFF
few	TRBJ1-2	.	TRBV12-3/TRBV12-4	TGTGCCAGCAGTCCTCTCTCTTCCCTTAACTATGGCTACACCTTC	CASSPLSSLNYGYTF
few	TRBJ2-5	TRBD2	TRBV20-1	TGCAGTGCTAGAGGTGGCCGGTCGGGGGGGCCAGGGGAGACCCAGTACTTC	CSARGGRSGGPGETQYF
once	TRBJ2-7	.	TRBV7-9	TGTGCCAGCAGCACCAGGGATTACGAGCAGTACTTC	CASSTRDYEQYF
.	TRBJ2-1	TRBD1	TRBV19	TGTGCCAGTAGTATTGCACAGGGGGCGGTCGCCAATGAGCAGTTCTTC	CASSIAQGAVANEQFF
.	TRBJ2-1	TRBD2	TRBV29-1	TGCAGCGTTGAAAGCGGGGGGGGATCCTACAATGAGCAGTTCTTC	CSVESGGGSYNEQFF
.	TRBJ2-2	.	TRBV7-2	TGTGCCAGCAATCTCCCACCCACCGGGGAGCTGTTTTTT	CASNLPPTGELFF
.	TRBJ2-2	.	TRBV5-1	TGCGCCAGCAGTCATGACACCGGGGAGCTGTTTTTT	CASSHDTGELFF
.	TRBJ2-7	TRBD2	TRBV9	TGTGCCAGCAGCGTAGGAAGCGGGGGTTTCTACGAGCAGTACTTC	CASSVGSGGFYEQYF
.	TRBJ2-1	.	TRBV6-1	TGTGCCAGCAGCCAAAACACAGGGGGGGATAATGAGCAGTTCTTC	CASSQNTGGDNEQFF
.	TRBJ2-3	TRBD2	TRBV7-8	TGTGCCAGCAGCTCAGGGGAGGCGAGCGGGGGGGCCGGGCAGTATTTT	CASSSGEASGGAGQYF
.	TRBJ2-1	TRBD2	TRBV5-3	TGTGCCAGAAGCTTGGATGCAAACCCTGGACTAGCGGGGAATTACAATGAGCAGTTCTTC	CARSLDANPGLAGNYNEQFF
few	TRBJ2-2	.	TRBV29-1	TGCAGCGTTCAAGAACAGTCGAACACCGGGGAGCTGTTTTTT	CSVQEQSNTGELFF
few	TRBJ2-7	TRBD1	TRBV11-2	TGTGCCAGCAGCTTTCTTAAAACCCCCCTCTCCGGGACAGGGGTCTACGAGCAGTACTTC	CASSFLKTPLSGTGVYEQYF
few	TRBJ2-2	.	TRBV14	TGTGCCAGCAGCCCTTGGGAGCTGTTTTTT	CASSPWELFF
many	TRBJ2-1	.	TRBV27	TGTGCCAGCAGTTCCCTCCCGGCTGAGCAGTTCTTC	CASSSLPAEQFF
few	TRBJ2-7	.	TRBV20-1	TGCAGTGCTTCGGACGGATACTCCTACGAGCAGTACTTC	CSASDGYSYEQYF
few	TRBJ2-2	.	TRBV7-2	TGTGCCAGCAGCCTCCCCGTCGACAGCCCGAACACCGGGGAGCTGTTTTTT	CASSLPVDSPNTGELFF
few	TRBJ2-1	.	TRBV6-2/TRBV6-3	TGTGCCAGCAGCCTGGGACGCCGGGACGGGCTTCTATCCCCCTACAATGAGCAGTTCTTC	CASSLGRRDGLLSPYNEQFF
.	TRBJ2-3	.	TRBV25-1	TGTGCCAGCAGTGAATTTCTAGGGTCCGGCACAGATACGCAGTATTTT	CASSEFLGSGTDTQYF
many	TRBJ1-1	.	TRBV28	TGTGCCAGCAGTTTGGCCCTTAAAGCTTTCTTT	CASSLALKAFF
few	TRBJ2-3	.	TRBV14	TGTGCCAGCAGCCTAATAGGGGCGGGAGATACGCAGTATTTT	CASSLIGAGDTQYF
few	TRBJ2-5	TRBD1	TRBV12-3/TRBV12-4	TGTGCCAGCAGTTCCGGGACAGGGAGGGAGACCCAGTACTTC	CASSSGTGRETQYF
.	TRBJ2-2	TRBD2	TRBV20-1	TGCAGTGCTAGAGACGGCAGGGAGGGCGGGGAGCTGTTTTTT	CSARDGREGGELFF
.	TRBJ2-1	.	TRBV27	TGTGCCAGCAGGAGGTACAATGAGCAGTTCTTC	CASRRYNEQFF
.	TRBJ2-1	.	TRBV27	TGTGCCAGCAGTTTAGTGGGTTTCAATGAGCAGTTCTTC	CASSLVGFNEQFF
.	TRBJ1-1	TRBD1	TRBV7-8	TGTGCCAGCAGCTGGGACAGGGGGTATGAAGCTTTCTTT	CASSWDRGYEAFF
few	TRBJ2-5	.	TRBV6-4	TGTGCCAGCAGTGGACACCTCCAAGAGACCCAGTACTTC	CASSGHLQETQYF
few	TRBJ2-1	.	TRBV4-2	TGTGCCAGCAGCCCAGGACTTCTCGACAATGAGCAGTTCTTC	CASSPGLLDNEQFF
few	TRBJ2-7	TRBD2	TRBV19	TGTGCCAGTAGTATTGTGGGCCTAGCGGGACACGAGCAGTACTTC	CASSIVGLAGHEQYF
.	TRBJ2-2	TRBD1	TRBV2	TGTGCCAGCAGTGAAGGACAGGGGTGGGGCGGGGAGCTGTTTTTT	CASSEGQGWGGELFF
few	TRBJ2-1	.	TRBV7-2	TGTGCCAGCAGCTTAGCTGGATACACCAATGAGCAGTTCTTC	CASSLAGYTNEQFF
.	TRBJ1-1	.	TRBV5-1	TGCGCCAGCAGAGAGGAAACCCTAACGCGCAGGACTGAAGCTTTCTTT	CASREETLTRRTEAFF
many	TRBJ2-1	.	TRBV7-2	TGTGCCAGCAGCTTCACGGATAGCTCCTACAATGAGCAGTTCTTC	CASSFTDSSYNEQFF
few	TRBJ2-1	.	TRBV12-3/TRBV12-4	TGTGCCAGCAGCCCCGCAGCGAACCTATACAATGAGCAGTTCTTC	CASSPAANLYNEQFF
.	TRBJ2-7	.	TRBV6-5	TGTGCCACCGCCGAGGGGGGTGGCGAGCAGTACTTC	CATAEGGGEQYF
few	TRBJ2-7	TRBD2	TRBV27	TGTGCCAGCAGTCCGAATACAGCGGGAGGGAACTACGAGCAGTACTTC	CASSPNTAGGNYEQYF
few	TRBJ2-7	TRBD1	TRBV7-2	TGTGCCAGCAGCCCCTTCTTGACAGGGGGAGCTCACTACGAGCAGTACTTC	CASSPFLTGGAHYEQYF
few	TRBJ2-5	TRBD1	TRBV2	TGTGCCAGCATAACAGGGGGCCAAGAGACCCAGTACTTC	CASITGGQETQYF
.	TRBJ2-7	.	TRBV21-1	TGTGCCAGCAGCAAAGACAGGGCCAACGAGCAGTACTTC	CASSKDRANEQYF
few	TRBJ1-1	.	TRBV7-6	TGTGCCAGCAGCTTATCAAGGTTGGCTGAAGCTTTCTTT	CASSLSRLAEAFF
.	TRBJ2-3	.	TRBV29-1	TGCAGCGTGAGGGGGGGAACAACAGATACGCAGTATTTT	CSVRGGTTDTQYF
many	TRBJ2-7	TRBD2	TRBV10-3	TGTGCCATCAGCTTTTCTAGCGGGCGATCCTACGAGCAGTACTTC	CAISFSSGRSYEQYF
few	TRBJ1-2	TRBD1	TRBV11-1	TGTGCCAGCAGCTCGCACCGGGACAGGGGGAGCAAAAACTATGGCTACACCTTC	CASSSHRDRGSKNYGYTF